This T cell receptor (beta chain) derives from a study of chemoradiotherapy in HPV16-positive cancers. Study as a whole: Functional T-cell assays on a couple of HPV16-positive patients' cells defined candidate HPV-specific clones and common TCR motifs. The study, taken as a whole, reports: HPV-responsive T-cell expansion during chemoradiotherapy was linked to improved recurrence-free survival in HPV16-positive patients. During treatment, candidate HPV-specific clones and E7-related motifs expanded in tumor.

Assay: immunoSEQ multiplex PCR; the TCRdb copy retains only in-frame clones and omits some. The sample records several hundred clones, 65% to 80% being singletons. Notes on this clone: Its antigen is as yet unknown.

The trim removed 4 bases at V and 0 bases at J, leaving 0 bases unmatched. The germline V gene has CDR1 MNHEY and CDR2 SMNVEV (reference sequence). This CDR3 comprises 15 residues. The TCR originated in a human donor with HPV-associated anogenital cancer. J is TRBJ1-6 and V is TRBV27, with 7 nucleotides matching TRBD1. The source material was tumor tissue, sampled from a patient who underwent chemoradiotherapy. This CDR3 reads CASSWDSSYNSPLHF. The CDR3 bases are TGTGCCAGCAGTTGGGACAGCTCCTATAATTCACCCCTCCACTTT.